The 4 T cell receptor beta chains given below trace back to one sample, sequenced in a study of cytotoxic CD8 clonotypes in ibrutinib-treated CLL. Using immunoSEQ multiplex PCR, the repertoire was profiled, and TCRdb retains in-frame clones only, with some absent. The sample carries approximately 150,000 clones, approximately 91% recorded once. Sequenced material: PBMCs, taken at disease progression, from a patient treated with ibrutinib. The receptors shown here come from a human donor with chronic lymphocytic leukemia.

This chain links TRBV5-1 with TRBJ2-7; no reliable D call. Trimming cost V 0 bases and J 2 bases, with 12 bases left between them. The CDR3 is 15 amino acids. Germline CDR1 reads SGHRS; CDR2 reads YFSETQ. In nucleotides, the CDR3 is TGCGCCAGCAGCTTGGTCTATGACCCTACCTACGAGCAGTACTTC. Its protein product is CASSLVYDPTYEQYF.

The chain joins TRBV6-5 to TRBJ2-5; no reliable D call. Germline CDR1 and CDR2: MNHEY and SVGAGI. CDR3 size: 11 residues. Trimming took 2 bases from V and 2 from J, leaving 0 bases between them. CDR3 loop: CASSYQETQYF. CDR3 coding DNA: TGTGCCAGCAGTTACCAAGAGACCCAGTACTTC.

The chain recombines TRBV9 with TRBJ2-1; no clear D. This CDR3 is 15 amino acids long. From germline, CDR1 is SGDLS and CDR2 YYNGEE. Trimming removed 0 bases at V and 2 bases at J, with 9 bases between. The DNA of the CDR3 is TGTGCCAGCAGCGTAGCTCCTTCCCCCTACAATGAGCAGTTCTTC. It translates to CASSVAPSPYNEQFF.

The V gene is TRBV9, the J gene TRBJ2-7; 7 bases are a match to TRBD1. The CDR3 has 15 residues. CDR1 is SGDLS, CDR2 YYNGEE, per germline. Germline trimming cut 2 bases from V and 0 bases from J; bases unmatched to any gene: 5. Here the CDR3 reads CASSVAGDSSYEQYF. DNA of the CDR3: TGTGCCAGCAGCGTTGCCGGGGACAGCTCCTACGAGCAGTACTTC.